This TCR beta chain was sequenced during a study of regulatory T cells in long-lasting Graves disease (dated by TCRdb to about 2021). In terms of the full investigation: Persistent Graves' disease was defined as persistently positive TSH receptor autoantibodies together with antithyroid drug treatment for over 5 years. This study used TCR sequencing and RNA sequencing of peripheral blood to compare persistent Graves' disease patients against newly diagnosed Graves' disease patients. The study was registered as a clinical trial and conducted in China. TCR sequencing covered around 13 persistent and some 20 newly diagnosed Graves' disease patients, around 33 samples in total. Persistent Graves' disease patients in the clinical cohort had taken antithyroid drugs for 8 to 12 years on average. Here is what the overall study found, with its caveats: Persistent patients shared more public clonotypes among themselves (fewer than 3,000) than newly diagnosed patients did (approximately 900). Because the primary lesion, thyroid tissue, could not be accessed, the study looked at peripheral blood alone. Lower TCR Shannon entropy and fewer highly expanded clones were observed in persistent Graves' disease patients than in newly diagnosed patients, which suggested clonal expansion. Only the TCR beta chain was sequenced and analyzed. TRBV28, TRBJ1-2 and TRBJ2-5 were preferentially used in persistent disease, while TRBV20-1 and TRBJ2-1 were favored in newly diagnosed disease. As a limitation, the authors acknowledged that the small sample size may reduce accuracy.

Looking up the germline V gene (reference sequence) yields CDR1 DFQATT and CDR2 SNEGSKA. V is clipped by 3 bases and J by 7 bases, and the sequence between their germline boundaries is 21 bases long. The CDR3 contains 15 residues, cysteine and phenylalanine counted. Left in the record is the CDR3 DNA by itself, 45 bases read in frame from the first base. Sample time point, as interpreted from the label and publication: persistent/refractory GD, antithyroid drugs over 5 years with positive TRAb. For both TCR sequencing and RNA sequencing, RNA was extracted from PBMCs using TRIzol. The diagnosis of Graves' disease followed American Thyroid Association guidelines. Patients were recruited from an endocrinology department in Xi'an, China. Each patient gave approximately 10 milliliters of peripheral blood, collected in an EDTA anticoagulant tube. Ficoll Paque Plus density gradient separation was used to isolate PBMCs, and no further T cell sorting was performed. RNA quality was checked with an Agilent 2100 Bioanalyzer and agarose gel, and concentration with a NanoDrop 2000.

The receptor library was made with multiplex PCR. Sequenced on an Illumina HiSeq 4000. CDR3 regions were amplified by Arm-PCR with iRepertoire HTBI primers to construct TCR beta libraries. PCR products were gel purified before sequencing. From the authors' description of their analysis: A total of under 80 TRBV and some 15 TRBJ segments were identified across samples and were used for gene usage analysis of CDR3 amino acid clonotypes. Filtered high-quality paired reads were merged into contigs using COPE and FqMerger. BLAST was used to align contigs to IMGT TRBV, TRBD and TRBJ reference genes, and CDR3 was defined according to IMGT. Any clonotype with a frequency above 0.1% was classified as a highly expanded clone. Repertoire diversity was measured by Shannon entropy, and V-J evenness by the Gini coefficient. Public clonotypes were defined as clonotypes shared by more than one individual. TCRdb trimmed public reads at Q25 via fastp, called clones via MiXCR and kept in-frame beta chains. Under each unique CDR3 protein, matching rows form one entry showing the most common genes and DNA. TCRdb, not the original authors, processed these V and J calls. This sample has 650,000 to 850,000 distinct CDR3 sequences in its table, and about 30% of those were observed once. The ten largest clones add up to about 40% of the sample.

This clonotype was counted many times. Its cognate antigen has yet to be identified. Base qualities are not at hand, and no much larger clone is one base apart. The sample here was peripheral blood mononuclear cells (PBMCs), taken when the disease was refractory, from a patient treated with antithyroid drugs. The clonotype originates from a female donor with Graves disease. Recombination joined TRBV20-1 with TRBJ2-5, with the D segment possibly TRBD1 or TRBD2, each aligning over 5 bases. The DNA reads TGCAGTGCTAGTGGTTCGGACTCTCTAGGGGTGACCCAGTACTTC. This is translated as CSASGSDSLGVTQYF.